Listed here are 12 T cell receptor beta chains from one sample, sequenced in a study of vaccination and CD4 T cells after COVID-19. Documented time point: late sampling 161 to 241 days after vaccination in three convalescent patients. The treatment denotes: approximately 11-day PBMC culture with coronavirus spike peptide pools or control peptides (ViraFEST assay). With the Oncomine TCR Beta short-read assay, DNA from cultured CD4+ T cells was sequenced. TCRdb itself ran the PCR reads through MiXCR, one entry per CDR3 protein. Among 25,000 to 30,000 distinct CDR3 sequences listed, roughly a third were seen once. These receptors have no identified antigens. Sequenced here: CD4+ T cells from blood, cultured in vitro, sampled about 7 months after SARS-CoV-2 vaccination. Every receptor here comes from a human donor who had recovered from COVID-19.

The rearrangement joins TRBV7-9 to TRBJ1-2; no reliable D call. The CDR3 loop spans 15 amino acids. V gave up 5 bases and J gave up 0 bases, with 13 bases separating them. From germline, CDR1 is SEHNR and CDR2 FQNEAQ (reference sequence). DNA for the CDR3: TGTGCCAGCAGCCCCTGGGAGGTCCCTAACTATGGCTACACCTTC. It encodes CASSPWEVPNYGYTF.

The CDR3 spells CAISATDTQYF. CDR3 sequence (DNA): TGTGCCATCAGCGCAACAGATACGCAGTATTTT. The chain couples TRBV10-3 to TRBJ2-3; no clear D. The germline V gene encodes CDR1 ENHRY and CDR2 SYGVKD. This CDR3 spans 11 amino acids. Trimming left V 6 bases short and J 3 bases short, with 4 bases between.

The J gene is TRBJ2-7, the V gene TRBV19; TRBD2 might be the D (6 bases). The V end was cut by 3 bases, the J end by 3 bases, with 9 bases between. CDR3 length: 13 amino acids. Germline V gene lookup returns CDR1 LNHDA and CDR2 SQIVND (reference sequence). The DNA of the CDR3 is TGTGCCAGTAGTATCCTCGGGGGCTACGAGCAGTACTTC. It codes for CASSILGGYEQYF.

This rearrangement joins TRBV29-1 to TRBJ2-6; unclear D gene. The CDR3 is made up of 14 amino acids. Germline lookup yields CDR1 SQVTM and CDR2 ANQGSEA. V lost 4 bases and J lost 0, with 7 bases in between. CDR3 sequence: CSVVLSSGANVLTF. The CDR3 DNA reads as TGCAGCGTTGTCCTGAGCTCTGGGGCCAACGTCCTGACTTTC.

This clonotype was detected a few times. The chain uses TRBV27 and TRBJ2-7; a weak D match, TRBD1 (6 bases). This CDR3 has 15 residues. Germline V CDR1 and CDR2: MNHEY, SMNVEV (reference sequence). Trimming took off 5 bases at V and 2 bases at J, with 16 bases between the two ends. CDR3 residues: CASSLRTVPTYEQYF. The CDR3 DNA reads TGTGCCAGCAGTCTTAGGACAGTTCCTACCTACGAGCAGTACTTC.

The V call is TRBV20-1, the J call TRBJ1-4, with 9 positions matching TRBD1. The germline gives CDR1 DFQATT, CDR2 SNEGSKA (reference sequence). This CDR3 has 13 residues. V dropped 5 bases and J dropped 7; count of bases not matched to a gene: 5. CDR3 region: CSAYDRGSEKLFF. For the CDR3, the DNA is TGCAGTGCTTATGACAGGGGGAGTGAAAAACTGTTTTTT.

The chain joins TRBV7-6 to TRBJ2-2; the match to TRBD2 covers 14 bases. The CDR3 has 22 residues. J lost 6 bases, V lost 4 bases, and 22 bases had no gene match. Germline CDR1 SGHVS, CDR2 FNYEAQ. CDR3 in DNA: TGTGCCAGCAGCTGGGGGGGACCGGGATTAGGGACTAGCGGGAGTACGGCCGGGGAGCTGTTTTTT. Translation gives CASSWGGPGLGTSGSTAGELFF.

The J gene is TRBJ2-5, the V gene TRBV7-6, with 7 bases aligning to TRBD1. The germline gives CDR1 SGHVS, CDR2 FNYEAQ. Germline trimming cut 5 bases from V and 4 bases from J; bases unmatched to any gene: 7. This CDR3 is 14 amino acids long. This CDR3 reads CASSARSGGETQYF. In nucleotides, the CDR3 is TGTGCCAGCAGCGCCCGGTCAGGGGGAGAGACCCAGTACTTC.

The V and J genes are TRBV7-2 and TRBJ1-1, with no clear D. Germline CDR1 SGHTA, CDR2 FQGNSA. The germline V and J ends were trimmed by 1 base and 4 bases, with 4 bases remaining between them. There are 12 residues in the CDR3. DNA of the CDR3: TGTGCCAGCAGCTTAGTCTCCACTGAAGCTTTCTTT. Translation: CASSLVSTEAFF.

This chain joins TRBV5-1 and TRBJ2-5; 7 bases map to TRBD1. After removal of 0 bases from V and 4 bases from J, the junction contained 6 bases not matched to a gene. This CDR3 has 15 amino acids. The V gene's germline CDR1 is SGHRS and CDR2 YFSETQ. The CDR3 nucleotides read TGCGCCAGCAGCTTGGGGCAGGGGGTTAGAGAGACCCAGTACTTC. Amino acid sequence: CASSLGQGVRETQYF.

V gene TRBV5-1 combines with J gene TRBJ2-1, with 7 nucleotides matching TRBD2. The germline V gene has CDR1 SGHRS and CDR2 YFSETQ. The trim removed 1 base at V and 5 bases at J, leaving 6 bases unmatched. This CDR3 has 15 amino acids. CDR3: CASSLFLAENNEQFF. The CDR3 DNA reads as TGCGCCAGCAGCTTGTTCCTAGCGGAGAACAATGAGCAGTTCTTC.

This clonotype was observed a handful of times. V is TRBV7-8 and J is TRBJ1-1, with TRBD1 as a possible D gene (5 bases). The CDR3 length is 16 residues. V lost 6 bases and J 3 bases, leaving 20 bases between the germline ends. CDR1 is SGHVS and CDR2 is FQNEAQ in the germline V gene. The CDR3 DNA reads TGTGCCAGCAGGGTAGAGTACAGGAAACGCGACACTGAAGCTTTCTTT. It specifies CASRVEYRKRDTEAFF. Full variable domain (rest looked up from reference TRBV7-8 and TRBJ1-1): GAGVSQSPRYKVAKRGQDVALRCDPISGHVSLFWYQQALGQGPEFLTYFQNEAQLDKSGLPSDRFFAERPEGSVSTLKIQRTQQEDSAVYLCASRVEYRKRDTEAFFGQGTRLTVV.